This TCR beta chain appears in the sequencing data of a study of tumor and adjacent non-tumor tissue in lung cancer. Study at large: Histology: under 15 adenocarcinoma, a couple of squamous cell carcinoma, 1 small cell lung cancer. Whole-study findings and limits: Tumor TCR diversity, when higher, was linked to shorter survival.

No cell sorting was done before RNA was extracted from the tissue. The normal lung tissue was taken more than 3 cm from the tumor edge. Only one count was recorded for this clonotype. Antigen: not known. Three rounds of nested PCR, following a modified ARM-PCR protocol, produced the TCRbeta library. TCRdb redid the calling of the multiplex PCR reads with MiXCR, one entry per CDR3 protein. The data show tens of thousands of distinct CDR3 sequences, over 65% seen once. This CDR3 contains 15 residues. The germline CDR1 and CDR2 sequences are SGHAT and FQNNGV. V lost 4 bases and J lost 19; bases outside the gene matches: 19.

The source of this sequence is a man in his 70s with non-small cell lung cancer. The chain carries TRBV11-2 and TRBJ1-6, with 7 nucleotides matching TRBD1. What was sequenced was distant non-tumor lung tissue. CDR3 protein: CASSSGTAYKSPLHF. The DNA for the CDR3 is TGTGCCAGCAGCTCCGGGACAGCGTATAAATCACCCTTACACTTT.